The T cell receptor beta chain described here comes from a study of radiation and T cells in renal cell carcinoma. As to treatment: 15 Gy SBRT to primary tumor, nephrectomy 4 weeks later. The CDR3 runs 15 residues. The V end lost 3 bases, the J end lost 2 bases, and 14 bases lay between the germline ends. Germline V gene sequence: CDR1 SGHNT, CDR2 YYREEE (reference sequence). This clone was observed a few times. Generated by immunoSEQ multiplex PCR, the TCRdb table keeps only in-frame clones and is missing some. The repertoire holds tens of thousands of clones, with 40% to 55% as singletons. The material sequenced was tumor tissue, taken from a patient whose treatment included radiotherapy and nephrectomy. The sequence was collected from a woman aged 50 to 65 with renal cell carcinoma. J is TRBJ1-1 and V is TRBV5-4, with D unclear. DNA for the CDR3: TGTGCCAGCAGCTCGGCGTACGAGGGAAACACTGAAGCTTTCTTT. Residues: CASSSAYEGNTEAFF.